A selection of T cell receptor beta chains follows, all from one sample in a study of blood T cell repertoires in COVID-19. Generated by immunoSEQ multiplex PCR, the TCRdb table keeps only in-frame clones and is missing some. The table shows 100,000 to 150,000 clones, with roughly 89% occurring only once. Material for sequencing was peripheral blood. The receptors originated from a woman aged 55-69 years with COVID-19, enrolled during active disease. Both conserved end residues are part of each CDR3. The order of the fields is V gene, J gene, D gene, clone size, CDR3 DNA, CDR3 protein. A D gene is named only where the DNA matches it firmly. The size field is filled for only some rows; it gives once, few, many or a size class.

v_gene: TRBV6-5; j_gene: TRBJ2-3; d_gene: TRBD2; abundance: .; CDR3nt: TGTGCCAGCAGTATTAGCGGGGGCACAGATACGCAGTATTTT; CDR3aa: CASSISGGTDTQYF
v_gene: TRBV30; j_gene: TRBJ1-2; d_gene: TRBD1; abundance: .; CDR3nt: TGTGCCTGGAGTTACGGGACAGAGAACTATGGCTACACCTTC; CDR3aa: CAWSYGTENYGYTF
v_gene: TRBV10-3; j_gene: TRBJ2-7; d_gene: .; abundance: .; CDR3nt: TGTGCCATCAGTGAGTCGAGACAGGCTACCTACGAGCAGTACTTC; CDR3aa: CAISESRQATYEQYF
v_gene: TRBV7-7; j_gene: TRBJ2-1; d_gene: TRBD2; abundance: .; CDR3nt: TGTGCTAGCAGCTTACGGGGGGGCAATGAGCAGTTCTTC; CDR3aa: CASSLRGGNEQFF
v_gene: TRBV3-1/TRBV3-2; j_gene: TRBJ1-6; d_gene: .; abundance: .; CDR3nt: TGTGCCAGCAGCCAAGGGGCAGTGAATTCACCCCTCCACTTT; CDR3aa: CASSQGAVNSPLHF
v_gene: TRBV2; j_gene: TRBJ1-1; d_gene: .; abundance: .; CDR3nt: TGTGCCAGCAACCTGAGTCCCATGCTAGCCGCTTTCTTT; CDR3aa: CASNLSPMLAAFF
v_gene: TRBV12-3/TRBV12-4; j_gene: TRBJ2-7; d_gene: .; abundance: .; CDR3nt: TGTGCCAGCACCAAAACGGGGGCCTACGAGCAGTACTTC; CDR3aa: CASTKTGAYEQYF
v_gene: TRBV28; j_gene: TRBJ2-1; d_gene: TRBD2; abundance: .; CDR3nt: TGTGCCAGCAGTTTACTAGCGGGCTACAATGAGCAGTTCTTC; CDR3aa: CASSLLAGYNEQFF
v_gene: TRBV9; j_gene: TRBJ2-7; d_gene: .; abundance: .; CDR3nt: TGTGCCAGCAGCGTAGGGTCGGCGGGTCACGAGCAGTACTTC; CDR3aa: CASSVGSAGHEQYF
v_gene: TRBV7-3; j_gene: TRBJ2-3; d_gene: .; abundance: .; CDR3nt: TGTGCCAGCAGCTTATCCGGTTCCACAGATACGCAGTATTTT; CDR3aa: CASSLSGSTDTQYF
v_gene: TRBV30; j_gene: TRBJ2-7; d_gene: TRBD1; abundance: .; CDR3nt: TGTGCCTGGAGTTGGGGACAGGGGGTACCGGACGAGCAGTACTTC; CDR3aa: CAWSWGQGVPDEQYF
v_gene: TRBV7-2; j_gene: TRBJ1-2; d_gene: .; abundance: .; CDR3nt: TGTGCCAGCGACCTCAGGGTTGTCAGCTATGGCTACACCTTC; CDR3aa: CASDLRVVSYGYTF
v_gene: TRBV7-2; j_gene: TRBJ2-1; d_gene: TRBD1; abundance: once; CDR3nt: TGTGCCAGCAGCTTCGGACAGGGGGGCAATGAGCAGTTCTTC; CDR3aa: CASSFGQGGNEQFF
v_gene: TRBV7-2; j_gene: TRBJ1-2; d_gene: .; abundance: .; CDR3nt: TGTGCCAGCAGCTTGGGGGGAACTAAGTCTAACTATGGCTACACCTTC; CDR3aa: CASSLGGTKSNYGYTF
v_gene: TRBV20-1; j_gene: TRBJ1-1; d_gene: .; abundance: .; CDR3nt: TGCAGTGCTAACGCAGGTATTGAAGCTTTCTTT; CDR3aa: CSANAGIEAFF
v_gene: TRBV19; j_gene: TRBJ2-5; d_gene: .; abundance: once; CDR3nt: TGTGCCAGTAGTAGGTCAGTTGAAGAGACCCAGTACTTC; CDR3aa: CASSRSVEETQYF
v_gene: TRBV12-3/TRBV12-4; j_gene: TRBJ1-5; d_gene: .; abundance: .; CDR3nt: TGTGCCAGCAGTTACAGGGTCAATCAGCCCCAGCATTTT; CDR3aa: CASSYRVNQPQHF
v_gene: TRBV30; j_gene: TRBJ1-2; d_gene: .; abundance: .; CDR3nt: TGTGCCTGGAGTGTAAGTCAGGGGATTGGCTACACCTTC; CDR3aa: CAWSVSQGIGYTF
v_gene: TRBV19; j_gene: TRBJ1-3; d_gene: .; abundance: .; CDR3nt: TGTGCCTGTAATAATTGGGGCCCCTCTGGAAACACCATATATTTT; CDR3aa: CACNNWGPSGNTIYF
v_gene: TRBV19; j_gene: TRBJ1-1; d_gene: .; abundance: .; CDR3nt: TGTGCCAGTGCCACAACAGCGAACACTGAAGCTTTCTTT; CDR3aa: CASATTANTEAFF
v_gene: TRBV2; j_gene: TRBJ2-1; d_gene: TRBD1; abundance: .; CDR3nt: TGTGCCAGCAGAGGGTTCGGACAGGGTCCGAGTGAGCAGTTCTTC; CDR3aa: CASRGFGQGPSEQFF
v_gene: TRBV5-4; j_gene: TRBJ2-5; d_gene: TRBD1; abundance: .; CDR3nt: TGTGCCAGCAGCGGCTTAGGGACAGAGAAACGGGAGACCCAGTACTTC; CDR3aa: CASSGLGTEKRETQYF
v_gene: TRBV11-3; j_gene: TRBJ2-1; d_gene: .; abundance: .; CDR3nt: TGTGCCAGCAGCTCCGGGTCCCAGATCCATGAGCAGTTCTTC; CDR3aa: CASSSGSQIHEQFF
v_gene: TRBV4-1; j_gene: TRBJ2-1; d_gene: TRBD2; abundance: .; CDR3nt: TGCGCCAGCAGCCAAGCGGGGGGGAATGAGCAGTTCTTC; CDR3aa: CASSQAGGNEQFF
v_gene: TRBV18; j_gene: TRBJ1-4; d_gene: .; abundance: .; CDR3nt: TGTGCCAGCTCACCGGGGCAGTCTGGTGAAAAACTGTTTTTT; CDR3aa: CASSPGQSGEKLFF
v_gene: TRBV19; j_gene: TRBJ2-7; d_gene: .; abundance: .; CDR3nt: TGTGCCAGTAGTGTAACCGGGACATCAACCTACGAGCAGTACTTC; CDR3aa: CASSVTGTSTYEQYF
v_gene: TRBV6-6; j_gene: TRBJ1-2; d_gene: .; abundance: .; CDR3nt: TGTGCCAGCAGCTTGACCGGGACACCCAGTGAGCGCTACACCTTC; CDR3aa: CASSLTGTPSERYTF
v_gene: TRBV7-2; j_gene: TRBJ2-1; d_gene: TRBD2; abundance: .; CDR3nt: TGTGCCAGCAAAGGGTCTAGCGGGGGATACAATGAGCAGTTCTTC; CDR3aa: CASKGSSGGYNEQFF
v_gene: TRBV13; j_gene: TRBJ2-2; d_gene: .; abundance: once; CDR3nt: TGTGCCAGCACCCCTCGGGAGTCCGGGGAGCTGTTTTTT; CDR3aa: CASTPRESGELFF
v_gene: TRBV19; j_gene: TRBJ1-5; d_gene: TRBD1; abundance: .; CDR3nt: TGTGCCAGTACCCGAACAGGGGGCGGGCAGCCCCAGCATTTT; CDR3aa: CASTRTGGGQPQHF
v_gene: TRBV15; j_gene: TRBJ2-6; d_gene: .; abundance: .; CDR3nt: TGTGCCACCAGCATACACAGCTCTGGGGCCAACGTCCTGACTTTC; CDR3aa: CATSIHSSGANVLTF
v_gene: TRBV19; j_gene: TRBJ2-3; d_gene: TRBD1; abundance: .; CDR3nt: TGTGCCAGTAGACGACAGGGAATTATGCAAGATACGCAGTATTTT; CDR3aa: CASRRQGIMQDTQYF
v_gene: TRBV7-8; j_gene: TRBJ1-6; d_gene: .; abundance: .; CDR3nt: TGTGCCAGCAGCTTAGAGGGGCAGATTAATTCACCCCTCCACTTT; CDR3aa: CASSLEGQINSPLHF
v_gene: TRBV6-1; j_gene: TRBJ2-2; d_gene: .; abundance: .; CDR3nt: TGTGCCAGCAGTGAAGCGCTTCAGGGGATCACCGGGGAGCTGTTTTTT; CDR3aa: CASSEALQGITGELFF
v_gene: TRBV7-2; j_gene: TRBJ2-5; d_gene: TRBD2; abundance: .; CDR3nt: TGTGCCAGCAGCCTCGGACTAGCGGAAGAGACCCAGTACTTC; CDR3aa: CASSLGLAEETQYF
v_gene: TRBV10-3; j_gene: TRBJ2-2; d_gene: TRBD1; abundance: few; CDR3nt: TGTGCCATCAGTGAGTACAGGGGACCCAACACCGGGGAGCTGTTTTTT; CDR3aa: CAISEYRGPNTGELFF
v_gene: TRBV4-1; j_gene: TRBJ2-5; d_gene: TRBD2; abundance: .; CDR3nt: TGCGCCAGCAGCCAAGATAGGACTAGCGGGGCCAACAGCCAAGAGACCCAGTACTTC; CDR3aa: CASSQDRTSGANSQETQYF
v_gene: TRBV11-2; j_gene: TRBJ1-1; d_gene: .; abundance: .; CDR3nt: TGTGCCAGCAGCTCCCTTACTGAAGCTTTCTTT; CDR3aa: CASSSLTEAFF
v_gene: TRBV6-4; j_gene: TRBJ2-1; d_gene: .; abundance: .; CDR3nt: TGTGCCAGCAGTGCCGGCGGGGGCGTAGGTGAGCAGTTCTTC; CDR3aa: CASSAGGGVGEQFF
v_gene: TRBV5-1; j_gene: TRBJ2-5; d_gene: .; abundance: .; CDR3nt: TGCGCCAGCAGCTTTCAGGGGACCTTAGGGACCCAGTACTTC; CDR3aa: CASSFQGTLGTQYF
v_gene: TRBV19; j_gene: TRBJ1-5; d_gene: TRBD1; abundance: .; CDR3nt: TGTGCCAGTAGTATGACAGGGGGCAATCAGCCCCAGCATTTT; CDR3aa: CASSMTGGNQPQHF
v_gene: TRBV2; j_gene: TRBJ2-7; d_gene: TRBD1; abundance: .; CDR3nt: TGTGCCAGCAGTGAATGGCAGGGGGTAATGGAGCAGTACTTC; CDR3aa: CASSEWQGVMEQYF
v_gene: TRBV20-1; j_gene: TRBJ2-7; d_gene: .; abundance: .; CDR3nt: TGCAGTGCACTTCTAGCCTACGAGCAGTACTTC; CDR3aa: CSALLAYEQYF
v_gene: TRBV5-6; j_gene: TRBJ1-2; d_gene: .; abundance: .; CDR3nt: TGTGCCAGCAGCTCTGGAACGGAGATCTATGGCTACACCTTC; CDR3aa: CASSSGTEIYGYTF
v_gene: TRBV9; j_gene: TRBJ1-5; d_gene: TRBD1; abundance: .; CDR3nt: TGTGCCAGCAGCGTAGCTGTTGGGACAGGGCTCAATAGCAATCAGCCCCAGCATTTT; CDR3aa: CASSVAVGTGLNSNQPQHF
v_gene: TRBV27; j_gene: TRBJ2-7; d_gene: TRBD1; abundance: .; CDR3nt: TGTGCCAGCAGTGACCCGGGACAGGGATTCTACGAGCAGTACTTC; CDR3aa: CASSDPGQGFYEQYF
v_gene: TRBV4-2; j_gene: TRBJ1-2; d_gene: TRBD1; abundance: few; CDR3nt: TGTGCCAGCAGCCAAGAGGGACAGGGGGTATATGGCTACACCTTC; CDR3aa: CASSQEGQGVYGYTF
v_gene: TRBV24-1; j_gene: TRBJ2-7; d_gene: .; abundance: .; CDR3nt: TGTGCCACCAGTGACCCGGTCACCTACGAGCAGTACTTC; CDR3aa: CATSDPVTYEQYF